One sample yielded the 26 T cell receptor beta chains listed below, sequenced in a study of monozygotic twins with inflammatory bowel disease. Reprocessing the 5' RACE reads, TCRdb reports a single entry for every CDR3 protein and omits DNA. The sample table includes approximately 150,000 distinct CDR3 sequences. The sample was blood. These receptors were obtained from a human donor with ulcerative colitis or Crohn's disease, or a healthy co-twin of an affected twin (not recorded which).

The chain combines TRBV7-2 with TRBJ2-7; the TRBD2 assignment by TCRdb is unverifiable without DNA. Germline values: CDR1 SGHTA, CDR2 FQGNSA. The CDR3 has 17 residues. The CDR3 spells CASSLFGTSGSPYEQYF.

The chain employs TRBV3-1 and TRBJ1-5. Germline assignment: CDR1 LGHDT and CDR2 YNNKEL (reference sequence). The CDR3 length is 15 residues. The CDR3 is CASSQGQPTNQPQHF. Full variable domain (missing parts from reference TRBV3-1 and TRBJ1-5): DTAVSQTPKYLVTQMGNDKSIKCEQNLGHDTMYWYKQDSKKFLKIMFSYNNKELIINETVPNRFSPKSPDKAHLNLHINSLELGDSAVYFCASSQGQPTNQPQHFGDGTRLSIL.

The rearrangement links TRBV7-2 to TRBJ2-3; lacking DNA, the TRBD1 call made by TCRdb goes unchecked. CDR3 length: 16 residues. The germline gives CDR1 SGHTA, CDR2 FQGNSA. Here the CDR3 reads CASSLDRARGTDTQYF.

This chain connects TRBV5-1 to TRBJ2-3; checking the TCRdb D call of TRBD1 is not possible without DNA. CDR3 length: 17 amino acids. CDR1 is SGHRS, CDR2 YFSETQ, per germline. CDR3 residues: CASSEIKTGPLTDTQYF. Full variable domain (rest looked up from reference TRBV5-1 and TRBJ2-3): KAGVTQTPRYLIKTRGQQVTLSCSPISGHRSVSWYQQTPGQGLQFLFEYFSETQRNKGNFPGRFSGRQFSNSRSEMNVSTLELGDSALYLCASSEIKTGPLTDTQYFGPGTRLTVL.

The CDR3 sequence is CASSVDRGNQPQHF. V is TRBV6-2 or TRBV6-3 and J is TRBJ1-5; the TCRdb D gene call, TRBD1, has no DNA to confirm it. The CDR3 is made up of 14 amino acids. Germline assignment: CDR1 MNHEY and CDR2 SVGEGT.

The chain is built from TRBV3-1 and TRBJ2-7; the TCRdb call, TRBD1, lacks DNA for checking. CDR1 and CDR2 (germline): LGHDT, YNNKEL (reference sequence). The CDR3 has 15 amino acids. The CDR3 sequence: CASSQNRGVSWEQYF.

The chain joins TRBV15 to TRBJ1-1. The CDR3 is 15 amino acids. Looked up from germline, CDR1 is LNHNV and CDR2 is YYDKDF (reference sequence). The chain's CDR3 is CATSPSKVYSTEAFF.

The chain combines TRBV29-1 with TRBJ1-2; lacking DNA, the TRBD1 call made by TCRdb goes unchecked. CDR1 is SQVTM and CDR2 is ANQGSEA in the germline V gene. The CDR3 sequence is 13 residues long. The CDR3 loop is CSVRTGEVYGYTF.

This CDR3 is CASSYVGLSGELFF. The chain employs TRBV6-5 and TRBJ2-2; with no DNA, the TCRdb D assignment of TRBD1 cannot be verified. CDR3 length: 14 amino acids. CDR1 and CDR2 (germline): MNHEY, SVGAGI.

The J gene is TRBJ1-6, the V gene TRBV15. The CDR3 sequence is 13 residues long. Germline V gene data show CDR1 as LNHNV and CDR2 as YYDKDF (reference sequence). CDR3: CATSYKPNSPLHF.

This chain uses TRBV10-3 with TRBJ1-6; TCRdb reports TRBD1, a call that lacks DNA to check it against. The CDR3 length is 16 residues. From germline, CDR1 is ENHRY and CDR2 SYGVKD. CDR3: CAISDWNRGLNSPLHF.

The chain recombines TRBV27 with TRBJ2-1. Germline CDR1 reads MNHEY; CDR2 reads SMNVEV (reference sequence). The length of the CDR3 is 14 residues. CDR3 protein: CASSLSPQPREQFF.

J is TRBJ1-3 and V is TRBV5-4; the D gene TCRdb calls, TRBD1, cannot be checked with no DNA. From germline, CDR1 is SGHNT and CDR2 YYREEE (reference sequence). The CDR3 has 14 amino acids. The CDR3 loop is CASSLPGGPNTIYF.

This chain's CDR3 is CAARDYYTDTQYF. The chain uses TRBV6-1 and TRBJ2-3; TCRdb returns TRBD2, unconfirmable since there is no DNA. This CDR3 is 13 amino acids long. Per the germline V gene, CDR1 is MNHNS and CDR2 is SASEGT.

The V and J genes are TRBV30 and TRBJ1-1. This CDR3 spans 13 amino acids. Germline values: CDR1 GTSNPN, CDR2 SVGIG (reference sequence). CDR3 in amino acids: CASYSGMNTEAFF.

The chain has TRBV3-1 and TRBJ2-1; the TCRdb D gene call, TRBD1, has no DNA to confirm it. Germline V gene lookup returns CDR1 LGHDT and CDR2 YNNKEL (reference sequence). This CDR3 contains 13 residues. The CDR3 protein is CASGRGGGNEQFF.

This chain joins TRBV20-1 and TRBJ1-1; lacking DNA, the TRBD1 call made by TCRdb goes unchecked. Germline V CDR1 and CDR2: DFQATT, SNEGSKA (reference sequence). This CDR3 spans 14 amino acids. CDR3 protein: CSAKRDTVDTEAFF.

The chain joins TRBV4-1 to TRBJ1-1; the D call of TRBD1 rests on TCRdb alone, since no DNA is present to check it. The germline CDR1 and CDR2 sequences are MGHRA and YSYEKL. The CDR3 covers 18 residues. The CDR3 spells CASSPSGTGGYMNTEAFF.

V usage is TRBV20-1 and J usage is TRBJ1-2; the TCRdb call, TRBD1, lacks DNA for checking. Germline V gives CDR1 DFQATT, CDR2 SNEGSKA (reference sequence). This CDR3 region has 14 residues. This chain's CDR3 is CSARETVGGYGYTF.

The chain is built from TRBV6-5 and TRBJ1-2; TCRdb picks TRBD1, but there is no DNA to check that call. Germline-derived CDR1 and CDR2 are MNHEY and SVGAGI. This CDR3 contains 14 residues. The CDR3 region is CASSLRAGGYGYTF.

V and J are TRBV12-3 or TRBV12-4 and TRBJ2-7. The CDR3 length is 12 residues. CDR3 amino acids: CASSFAVYEQYF.

This chain links TRBV28 with TRBJ2-7. The CDR3 totals 11 residues. CDR1 and CDR2 (germline): MDHEN, SYDVKM. The CDR3 loop is CASSKVCEQYF.

The rearrangement uses TRBV5-1 and TRBJ1-4. Germline V gives CDR1 SGHRS, CDR2 YFSETQ. The CDR3 consists of 16 residues. The CDR3 sequence is CASTLGRAATNEKLFF.

This chain joins TRBV6-6 and TRBJ1-1. This CDR3 is 13 amino acids long. From germline, CDR1 is MNHNY and CDR2 SVGAGI (reference sequence). The CDR3 protein is CATSVGTRTEAFF.

The chain carries TRBV20-1 and TRBJ1-5; checking the TCRdb D call of TRBD1 is not possible without DNA. Germline CDR1 and CDR2: DFQATT and SNEGSKA (reference sequence). The CDR3 covers 15 residues. The CDR3 loop reads CSASIGTGYNQPQHF.

The chain employs TRBV18 and TRBJ2-5; TCRdb reports TRBD1, a call that lacks DNA to check it against. This CDR3 is 14 amino acids long. Germline loops: CDR1 KGHSH, CDR2 LQKENI. The CDR3 region is CASSTGGAWETQYF.